This record concerns one TCR beta chain sequence. Profiling relied on immunoSEQ multiplex PCR, and the TCRdb table lists in-frame clones only, not all of them. There are hundreds of thousands of clones in the sample; roughly 88% occur only once, and over 0.008% lies in the top ten. This record comes from a study of shared T cell receptors in the human thymus. The germline V gene has CDR1 SGHNT and CDR2 YYREEE (reference sequence). This CDR3 is built from 14 residues. V trimming: 3 bases; J trimming: 4 bases; junction bases outside the gene matches: 5. This same sample was also part of a study on human thymus T cells. That publication notes: It was from resections taken during corrective heart surgery that the thymus tissue came. Thymic repertoires from unrelated individuals overlapped highly, related research reported.

Input material: thymocytes. V and J are TRBV5-4 and TRBJ1-2; 8 bases are shared with TRBD1. The clonotype originates from a boy less than two years old with a congenital heart defect. CDR3 nucleotides: TGTGCCAGCAGCTCTCAGGGGGCGGGCTATGGCTACACCTTC. This encodes CASSSQGAGYGYTF.